This T cell receptor beta chain is from a study of shared clonotypes between healthy human individuals. The wider study: A couple of female and a few male donors aged 18 to 49 were enrolled. Findings and caveats of the study: Non-shared clonotypes displayed generation probabilities falling below those of clonotypes present in all four donors.

Trimming removed 3 bases at V and 2 bases at J, with 8 bases between. The CDR3 extends over 13 amino acids. Germline assignment: CDR1 SGHKS and CDR2 YYEKEE (reference sequence). Donors included only healthy HIV-negative adults lacking recent acute infections or vaccinations. In the case of this clone: Its antigen is as yet unknown.

Libraries were prepared by immunoSEQ multiplex PCR; TCRdb keeps only in-frame clonotypes and omits some of them. This sample carries 1,500,000 or so clones, 97% to 99% of them seen once, and the ten largest clones take approximately 0.4%. The sample taken for sequencing was naive CD4+ T cells sorted from blood. The subset here: CD45RA+ positively selected. This receptor was taken from a man aged 30 to 39 in good health. The chain links TRBV5-5 to TRBJ1-2; tentatively, D is TRBD1 (5 bases). This CDR3 is CASSSGTNYGYTF. CDR3 nucleotide sequence: TGTGCCAGCAGCTCCGGGACCAACTATGGCTACACCTTC.